These T cell receptor beta chains were read from a single sample in a study of shared clonotypes between healthy human individuals. The assay was immunoSEQ multiplex PCR, and TCRdb's table has in-frame clones only and misses some. The sample shows about 560,000 clones, roughly 79% of them seen only once. The source material was PBMCs. The receptors originated from a woman between 40 and 55 years old in good health. Some clones in this sample may be carry-over from other donors' samples. The CDR3 runs from the conserved cysteine through the conserved F or W.

J	V	length	CDR3
TRBJ1-3	TRBV7-8	19	CASSLEVAGRWWSGNTIYF
TRBJ1-4	TRBV5-1	18	CASSLGQEALLRSEKLFF
TRBJ2-7	TRBV6-6	15	CASSYPREIGCEQYF
TRBJ2-2	TRBV6-1	16	CASSEAVAENTGELFF
TRBJ1-4	TRBV28	15	CASTRRWGTNEKLFF
TRBJ2-3	TRBV27	15	CASSLRQGYTDTQYF
TRBJ2-1	TRBV6-1	14	CASSEDPFNNEQFF
TRBJ1-1	TRBV30	13	CAWKQGMNTEAFF
TRBJ2-1	TRBV19	14	CASSARRGGNEQFF
TRBJ1-6	TRBV10-2	16	CASRAGEGLWNSPLHF
TRBJ1-1	TRBV5-1	14	CASSLGTVNTEAFF
TRBJ1-1	TRBV5-6	15	CASSLRDRGRDEAFF
TRBJ2-1	TRBV27	14	CASSSQGSYNEQFF
TRBJ2-1	TRBV2	15	CASSRTSGSRNEQFF
TRBJ2-1	TRBV10-1	15	CASSDPRGRINEQFF
TRBJ1-2	TRBV28	14	CASSLIPGFYGYTF
TRBJ2-7	TRBV25-1	15	CASSEFGTGGYEQYF
TRBJ2-2	TRBV25-1	14	CASGDRMNTGELFF
TRBJ1-2	TRBV30	12	CAWSLTGHGYTF
TRBJ2-1	TRBV9	14	CASSPQVLYNEQFF